This TCR beta chain derives from a study of CD8+ T cells in alopecia areata. In each case, RNA was isolated and then reverse transcribed into cDNA as the sequencing template. Produced via immunoSEQ multiplex PCR; TCRdb's table is partial and in-frame only. The sample contains around 270,000 clones, 55% to 75% of which appear only once. The treatment here: oral pan-JAK inhibitor, 5-10 mg twice daily. The CDR3 totals 14 residues. With 3 bases removed from V and 0 bases from J, the gap between germline ends came to 7 bases. Germline V lookup: CDR1 SGDLS, CDR2 YYNGEE. The chain couples TRBV9 to TRBJ1-3, with D perhaps TRBD1 (5 bases). The sequence derives from a human donor with alopecia areata. The input for sequencing was CD4+ T cells sorted from blood, taken at week 24, from a patient treated with tofacitinib. The CDR3 loop reads CASSDRNSGNTIYF. The CDR3 DNA reads as TGTGCCAGCAGCGACAGGAACTCTGGAAACACCATATATTTT. Together with reference TRBV9 and TRBJ1-3, the CDR3 gives the full variable domain: DSGVTQTPKHLITATGQRVTLRCSPRSGDLSVYWYQQSLDQGLQFLIQYYNGEERAKGNILERFSAQQFPDLHSELNLSSLELGDSALYFCASSDRNSGNTIYFGEGSWLTVV.